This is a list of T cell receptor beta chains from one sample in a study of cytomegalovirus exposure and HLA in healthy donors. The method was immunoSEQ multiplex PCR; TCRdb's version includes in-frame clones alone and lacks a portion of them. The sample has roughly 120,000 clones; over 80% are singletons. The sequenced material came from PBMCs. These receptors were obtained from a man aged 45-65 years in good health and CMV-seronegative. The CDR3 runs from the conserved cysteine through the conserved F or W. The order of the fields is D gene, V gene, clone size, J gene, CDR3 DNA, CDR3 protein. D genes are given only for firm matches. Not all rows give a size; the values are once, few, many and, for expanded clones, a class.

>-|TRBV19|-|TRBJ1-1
TGTGCCAGTAGTGCGGACAGCCCTAGTGCGAAAGCTTTCTTT
CASSADSPSAKAFF
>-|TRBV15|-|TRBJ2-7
TGTGCCACCAGCAGAGATCTACAGTCCATCTACGAGCAGTACTTC
CATSRDLQSIYEQYF
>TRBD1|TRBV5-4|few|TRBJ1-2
TGTGCCAGCAGCTTGCGGGACAGGGGACCCTCCGGTGGCTACACCTTC
CASSLRDRGPSGGYTF
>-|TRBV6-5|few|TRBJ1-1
TGTGCCAGCAGTTCGACAGCCACTGAAGCTTTCTTT
CASSSTATEAFF
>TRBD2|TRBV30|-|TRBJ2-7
TGTGCCTGGAAAGGGGGAGCGGGGGGCAGGGACGAGCAGTACTTC
CAWKGGAGGRDEQYF
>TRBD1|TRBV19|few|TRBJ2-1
TGTGCCAGTGGGACAGCCAGCTCCTACAATGAGCAGTTCTTC
CASGTASSYNEQFF
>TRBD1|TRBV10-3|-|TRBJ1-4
TGTGCCATCGGTGGAGGCGGGACAGTAAATGAAAAACTGTTTTTT
CAIGGGGTVNEKLFF
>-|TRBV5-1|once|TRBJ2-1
TGCGCCAGCAGCTCTGGGAGCCATGAGCAGTTCTTC
CASSSGSHEQFF
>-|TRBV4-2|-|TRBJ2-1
TGTGCCAGCAGCCAAGATAGTCAGGACAATGAGCAGTTCTTC
CASSQDSQDNEQFF
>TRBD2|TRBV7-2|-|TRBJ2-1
TGTACCAGCAGCTTAGGTAGGACTAGCGGATACAATGAGCAGTTCTTC
CTSSLGRTSGYNEQFF
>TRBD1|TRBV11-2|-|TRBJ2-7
TGTGCCAGCACCAGGGATCCCACAGGGGGCGAGCAGTACTTC
CASTRDPTGGEQYF
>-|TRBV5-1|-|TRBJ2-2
TGCGCCAGCAGCCCACCAGACAGGAACACCGGGGAGCTGTTTTTT
CASSPPDRNTGELFF
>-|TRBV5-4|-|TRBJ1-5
TGTGCCAGCAGCACCTCCCCGGGTGTGAATCAGCCCCAGCATTTT
CASSTSPGVNQPQHF
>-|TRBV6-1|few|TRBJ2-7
TGTGCCAGCAGTGAAATCTGGGTAACTAACTACGAGCAGTACTTC
CASSEIWVTNYEQYF
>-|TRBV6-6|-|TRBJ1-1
TGTGCCAGCAGTTACGGGGGGGGCCGAAACACTGAAGCTTTCTTT
CASSYGGGRNTEAFF
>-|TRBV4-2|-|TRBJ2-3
TGTGCCAGCAGCCAAAATACAGGGAACACAGATACGCAGTATTTT
CASSQNTGNTDTQYF
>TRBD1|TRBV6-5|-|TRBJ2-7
TGTGCCAGCAGTAGACAGGGGGCGTATGACGAGCAGTACTTC
CASSRQGAYDEQYF
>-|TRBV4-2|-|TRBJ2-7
TGTGCCAGCAGCCAAGGGAGAGGGGGAGATTACGAGCAGTACTTC
CASSQGRGGDYEQYF
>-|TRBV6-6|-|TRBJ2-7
TGTGCCAGCAGCCGAAACCTGGGCACCTACGAGCAGTACTTC
CASSRNLGTYEQYF
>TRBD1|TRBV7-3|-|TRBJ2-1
TGTGCCAGCAGCCGTGGGCAGGGGGCTGGAAATGAGCAGTTCTTC
CASSRGQGAGNEQFF
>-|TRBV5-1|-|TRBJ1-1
TGCGCCAGCAGCTTGGCAGGCACCTCGAACACTGAAGCTTTCTTT
CASSLAGTSNTEAFF
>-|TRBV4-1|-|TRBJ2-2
TGCGCCAGCAGCCAAGATCTTTTAGGTCTAGCCTTTAGCACCGGGGAGCTGTTTTTT
CASSQDLLGLAFSTGELFF
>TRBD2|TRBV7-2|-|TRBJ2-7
TGTGCCAGCAGCTTAGTATCAGGGACTAGCTCCTACGAGCAGTACTTC
CASSLVSGTSSYEQYF
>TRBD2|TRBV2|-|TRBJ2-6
TGTGCCAGCAGTGAAAGAACTAGCGGGGGCTCCTCTGGGGCCAACGTCCTGACTTTC
CASSERTSGGSSGANVLTF